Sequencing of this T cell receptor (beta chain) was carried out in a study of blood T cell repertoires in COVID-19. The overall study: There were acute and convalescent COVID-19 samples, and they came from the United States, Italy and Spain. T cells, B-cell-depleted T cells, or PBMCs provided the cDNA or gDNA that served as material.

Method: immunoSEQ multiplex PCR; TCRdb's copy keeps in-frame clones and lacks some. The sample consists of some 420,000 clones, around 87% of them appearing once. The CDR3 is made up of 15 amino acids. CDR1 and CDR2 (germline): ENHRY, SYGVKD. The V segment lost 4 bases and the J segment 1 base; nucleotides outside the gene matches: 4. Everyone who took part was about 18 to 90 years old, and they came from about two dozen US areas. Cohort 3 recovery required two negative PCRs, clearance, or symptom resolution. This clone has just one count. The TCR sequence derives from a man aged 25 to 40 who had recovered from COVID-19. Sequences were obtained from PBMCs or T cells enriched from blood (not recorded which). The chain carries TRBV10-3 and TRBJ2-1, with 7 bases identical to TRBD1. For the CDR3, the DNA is TGTGCCATCAGTGGGGACAGCGGATCCTACAATGAGCAGTTCTTC. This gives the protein CAISGDSGSYNEQFF.